Each of the 23 T cell receptor beta chains below was sequenced from the same sample in a study of blood T cell repertoires in COVID-19. TCRdb's copy holds only in-frame clones and misses some; the assay was immunoSEQ multiplex PCR. The sample carries around 160,000 clones, 85% recorded once. The specimen was peripheral blood. These receptors were collected from a woman aged 40 to 55 with active or convalescent COVID-19.

The V gene is TRBV27, the J gene TRBJ1-3; D unresolved. With 2 bases removed from V and 2 bases from J, the gap between germline ends came to 10 bases. Germline lookup yields CDR1 MNHEY and CDR2 SMNVEV (reference sequence). CDR3 size: 15 residues. CDR3 amino acids: CASSLRGLTGNTIYF. The CDR3 DNA reads TGTGCCAGCAGTTTACGGGGTTTGACTGGAAACACCATATATTTT.

J is TRBJ1-1 and V is TRBV27; 9 bases are shared with TRBD1. Germline CDR1 is MNHEY and CDR2 is SMNVEV (reference sequence). The CDR3 contains 17 residues. The V and J ends lost 8 bases and 1 base, in that order; junction bases with no gene match: 14. This chain's CDR3 is CASQGPGGQGSNTEAFF. The CDR3 DNA reads TGTGCCAGCCAAGGTCCCGGTGGACAGGGGTCGAACACTGAAGCTTTCTTT.

The V and J genes are TRBV12-5 and TRBJ1-1; D remains unclear. The CDR3 runs to 13 residues. CDR1 is LGHNT, CDR2 FRNRAP, per germline. The ends were cut back, 6 bases at V and 0 bases at J, with 8 bases in the middle. The CDR3 DNA reads TGTGCTAGTGGCCTAAAGATGAACACTGAAGCTTTCTTT. This gives the protein CASGLKMNTEAFF.

The V and J genes are TRBV2 and TRBJ2-7; TRBD1 matches 7 bases. The germline V gene encodes CDR1 SNHLY and CDR2 FYNNEI. With V trimmed by 7 bases and J by 0 bases, 6 bases remained unmatched. This CDR3 is built from 14 residues. CDR3 loop: CASMFRGSSYEQYF. The CDR3, as DNA: TGTGCCAGCATGTTCAGGGGGAGCTCCTACGAGCAGTACTTC. Full variable domain (outside the CDR3, taken from reference TRBV2 and TRBJ2-7): EPEVTQTPSHQVTQMGQEVILRCVPISNHLYFYWYRQILGQKVEFLVSFYNNEISEKSEIFDDQFSVERPDGSNFTLKIRSTKLEDSAMYFCASMFRGSSYEQYFGPGTRLTVT.

This chain uses TRBV6-1 with TRBJ1-5; a possible D gene is TRBD1 (6 bases). The CDR3 covers 15 residues. Germline V CDR1 and CDR2: MNHNS, SASEGT. Trimming removed 2 bases at V and 1 base at J, with 9 bases between. The CDR3 nucleotides are TGTGCCAGCAGTGAAAGACAGGTGAGCAATCAGCCCCAGCATTTT. Translating it yields CASSERQVSNQPQHF.

The chain couples TRBV5-1 to TRBJ2-2; D may be TRBD1 (5 bases). The CDR3 loop spans 16 amino acids. The V gene's germline CDR1 is SGHRS and CDR2 YFSETQ. The V gene lost 5 bases and the J gene lost 0 bases, with 14 bases spanning the gap. CDR3: CASSRGRAANTGELFF. The CDR3 region has the DNA TGCGCCAGCAGTCGAGGCAGGGCTGCGAACACCGGGGAGCTGTTTTTT.

The rearrangement uses TRBV29-1 and TRBJ2-7; 7 bases match TRBD1. Per the germline V gene, CDR1 is SQVTM and CDR2 is ANQGSEA. CDR3 length: 13 amino acids. The V segment lost 1 base and the J segment 6 bases; nucleotides outside the gene matches: 6. The CDR3 DNA reads as TGCAGCGTTGAAGGACAGGGACCCGGCGAGCAGTACTTC. This codes for CSVEGQGPGEQYF.

The count of this clone is one. The chain couples TRBV7-2 to TRBJ2-1; D ambiguous. The germline CDR1 and CDR2 sequences are SGHTA and FQGNSA. The CDR3 totals 13 residues. Trimming removed 5 bases at V and 10 bases at J, with 15 bases between. The CDR3 region is CASSAERTREQFF. The CDR3 DNA is TGTGCCAGCAGCGCCGAACGAACGCGAGAGCAGTTCTTC.

The J gene is TRBJ1-2, the V gene TRBV7-2; no definite D call. Germline assignment: CDR1 SGHTA and CDR2 FQGNSA. CDR3 length equals 15 residues. V shed 1 base and J shed 2 bases, with 11 bases lying between them. The CDR3: CASSLGRGLNYGYTF. The CDR3 coding sequence is TGTGCCAGCAGCTTAGGTCGAGGGTTAAACTATGGCTACACCTTC.

The rearrangement joins TRBV11-2 to TRBJ2-5, with 7 positions matching TRBD2. Per germline, CDR1 SGHAT and CDR2 FQNNGV. With 6 bases clipped from V and 5 bases from J, the junction kept 3 bases outside the gene matches. The CDR3 contains 12 residues. The CDR3 DNA reads TGTGCCAGCAGAACAGCGGGGGAGACCCAGTACTTC. This gives the protein CASRTAGETQYF.

This rearrangement joins TRBV29-1 to TRBJ1-4; TRBD1 matches at 7 bases. The CDR3 has 15 amino acids. V shed 4 bases, J shed 3 bases, and the junction held 8 bases outside the gene matches. Germline V gives CDR1 SQVTM, CDR2 ANQGSEA. CDR3 nucleotides: TGCAGCGTTGGACGAGAGGGGGCTTCTAATGAAAAACTGTTTTTT. As protein: CSVGREGASNEKLFF.

This clone has a single count. This chain uses TRBV19 with TRBJ1-5, with a tentative D call TRBD1 (5 bases). V was pared by 5 bases and J by 5 bases, with 16 bases between. CDR1 and CDR2 from the germline V gene are LNHDA and SQIVND (reference sequence). The CDR3 has 15 residues. CDR3 in amino acids: CASSRSDSTYQPQHF. DNA of the CDR3: TGTGCCAGTAGTCGGTCCGACAGCACCTATCAGCCCCAGCATTTT.

The V gene is TRBV7-9, the J gene TRBJ1-6; 11 nucleotides agree with TRBD1. Trimming took 2 bases from V and 10 from J; bases not matched to a gene: 13. The germline CDR1 and CDR2 sequences are SEHNR and FQNEAQ (reference sequence). The CDR3 contains 18 residues. CDR3 in amino acids: CASSLRGQGVSGRSPLHF. In nucleotides, the CDR3 is TGTGCCAGCAGCTTAAGGGGACAGGGGGTATCAGGGAGATCACCCCTCCACTTT. Full variable domain (missing parts from reference TRBV7-9 and TRBJ1-6): DTGVSQNPRHKITKRGQNVTFRCDPISEHNRLYWYRQTLGQGPEFLTYFQNEAQLEKSRLLSDRFSAERPKGSFSTLEIQRTEQGDSAMYLCASSLRGQGVSGRSPLHFGNGTRLTVT.

The rearrangement links TRBV14 to TRBJ2-7, with 7 bases identical to TRBD1. Germline values: CDR1 SGHDN, CDR2 FVKESK. CDR3 length equals 16 residues. Trimming cost V 2 bases and J 2 bases; bases outside gene matches: 9. CDR3 DNA sequence: TGTGCCAGCAGCCAATGGACAGGTCTTCTCCCCTACGAGCAGTACTTC. Translated: CASSQWTGLLPYEQYF.

This clone is labeled as medium-sized. The V call is TRBV5-6, the J call TRBJ2-7; 8 nucleotides align to TRBD1. Trimming removed 4 bases from V and 2 bases from J; junction bases left unmatched: 8. Germline V gene sequence: CDR1 SGHDT, CDR2 YYEEEE. This CDR3 comprises 15 residues. The CDR3 sequence is CASSRQTGDPYEQYF. The DNA for the CDR3 is TGTGCCAGCAGCCGTCAGACAGGGGACCCCTACGAGCAGTACTTC.

The V call is TRBV5-1, the J call TRBJ2-7; 7 bases fit TRBD1. This CDR3 spans 15 amino acids. Losses at the gene ends were 4 bases for V and 0 bases for J; bases not matched to a gene: 7. The germline gives CDR1 SGHRS, CDR2 YFSETQ. CDR3 DNA sequence: TGCGCCAGCAGCCCCTACAACAGGGGCTCCTACGAGCAGTACTTC. Encoded protein: CASSPYNRGSYEQYF. Together with reference TRBV5-1 and TRBJ2-7, the CDR3 gives the full variable domain: KAGVTQTPRYLIKTRGQQVTLSCSPISGHRSVSWYQQTPGQGLQFLFEYFSETQRNKGNFPGRFSGRQFSNSRSEMNVSTLELGDSALYLCASSPYNRGSYEQYFGPGTRLTVT.

V is TRBV28 and J is TRBJ1-1, with TRBD1 matching over 7 bases. The V and J ends lost 8 bases and 1 base, in that order; junction bases with no gene match: 7. This CDR3 contains 14 residues. Germline values: CDR1 MDHEN, CDR2 SYDVKM. The CDR3 reads CASASRGRNTEAFF. CDR3 sequence (DNA): TGTGCCAGCGCAAGTAGGGGGCGGAACACTGAAGCTTTCTTT.

The chain carries TRBV5-1 and TRBJ1-3; no definite D call. The CDR3 sequence is 15 residues long. Germline-derived CDR1 and CDR2 are SGHRS and YFSETQ. Trimming took 4 bases from V and 0 from J, leaving 11 bases between them. The CDR3 loop reads CASSVDGSSGNTIYF. CDR3 sequence (DNA): TGCGCCAGCAGCGTGGACGGGAGCTCTGGAAACACCATATATTTT.

The gene calls are TRBV7-9 and TRBJ2-7; D remains unclear. Trimming removed 3 bases at V and 3 bases at J, with 12 bases between. The V gene's germline CDR1 is SEHNR and CDR2 FQNEAQ (reference sequence). The CDR3 is 14 amino acids. DNA of the CDR3: TGTGCCAGCAGCTTGGGTAGGCAGGTCTACGAGCAGTACTTC. Protein sequence: CASSLGRQVYEQYF.

This chain uses TRBV6-1 with TRBJ1-3, with no clear D. Germline V gene sequence: CDR1 MNHNS, CDR2 SASEGT. The CDR3 has 14 residues. The germline V and J ends were trimmed by 3 bases and 0 bases, with 6 bases remaining between them. The CDR3 nucleotides are TGTGCCAGCAGTGACGGTACCTCTGGAAACACCATATATTTT. Encoded protein: CASSDGTSGNTIYF.

The J gene is TRBJ2-7, the V gene TRBV28, with 8 bases lining up with TRBD1. The germline CDR1 and CDR2 sequences are MDHEN and SYDVKM. This CDR3 contains 16 residues. V shed 4 bases and J 4 bases; nucleotides not matched to a gene: 12. The CDR3 loop reads CASSSLRTNRGYEQYF. CDR3 sequence (DNA): TGTGCCAGCAGTTCCCTCAGGACGAACAGGGGGTACGAGCAGTACTTC.

V and J are TRBV6-6 and TRBJ1-2; D not resolved. The V gene lost 6 bases and the J gene lost 6 bases, with 11 bases spanning the gap. CDR3 length: 12 residues. The germline V gene has CDR1 MNHNY and CDR2 SVGAGI (reference sequence). This CDR3 reads CASSLGEDGYTF. The CDR3 DNA reads as TGTGCCAGCAGCCTCGGGGAGGATGGCTACACCTTC.

This sequence joins TRBV28 and TRBJ1-6, with D hard to call. V dropped 3 bases and J dropped 9 bases, with 9 bases sitting between them. This CDR3 has 13 residues. From germline, CDR1 is MDHEN and CDR2 SYDVKM. CDR3 DNA: TGTGCCAGCAGTTTTAGTACCCCTTCACCCCTCCACTTT. Protein: CASSFSTPSPLHF.